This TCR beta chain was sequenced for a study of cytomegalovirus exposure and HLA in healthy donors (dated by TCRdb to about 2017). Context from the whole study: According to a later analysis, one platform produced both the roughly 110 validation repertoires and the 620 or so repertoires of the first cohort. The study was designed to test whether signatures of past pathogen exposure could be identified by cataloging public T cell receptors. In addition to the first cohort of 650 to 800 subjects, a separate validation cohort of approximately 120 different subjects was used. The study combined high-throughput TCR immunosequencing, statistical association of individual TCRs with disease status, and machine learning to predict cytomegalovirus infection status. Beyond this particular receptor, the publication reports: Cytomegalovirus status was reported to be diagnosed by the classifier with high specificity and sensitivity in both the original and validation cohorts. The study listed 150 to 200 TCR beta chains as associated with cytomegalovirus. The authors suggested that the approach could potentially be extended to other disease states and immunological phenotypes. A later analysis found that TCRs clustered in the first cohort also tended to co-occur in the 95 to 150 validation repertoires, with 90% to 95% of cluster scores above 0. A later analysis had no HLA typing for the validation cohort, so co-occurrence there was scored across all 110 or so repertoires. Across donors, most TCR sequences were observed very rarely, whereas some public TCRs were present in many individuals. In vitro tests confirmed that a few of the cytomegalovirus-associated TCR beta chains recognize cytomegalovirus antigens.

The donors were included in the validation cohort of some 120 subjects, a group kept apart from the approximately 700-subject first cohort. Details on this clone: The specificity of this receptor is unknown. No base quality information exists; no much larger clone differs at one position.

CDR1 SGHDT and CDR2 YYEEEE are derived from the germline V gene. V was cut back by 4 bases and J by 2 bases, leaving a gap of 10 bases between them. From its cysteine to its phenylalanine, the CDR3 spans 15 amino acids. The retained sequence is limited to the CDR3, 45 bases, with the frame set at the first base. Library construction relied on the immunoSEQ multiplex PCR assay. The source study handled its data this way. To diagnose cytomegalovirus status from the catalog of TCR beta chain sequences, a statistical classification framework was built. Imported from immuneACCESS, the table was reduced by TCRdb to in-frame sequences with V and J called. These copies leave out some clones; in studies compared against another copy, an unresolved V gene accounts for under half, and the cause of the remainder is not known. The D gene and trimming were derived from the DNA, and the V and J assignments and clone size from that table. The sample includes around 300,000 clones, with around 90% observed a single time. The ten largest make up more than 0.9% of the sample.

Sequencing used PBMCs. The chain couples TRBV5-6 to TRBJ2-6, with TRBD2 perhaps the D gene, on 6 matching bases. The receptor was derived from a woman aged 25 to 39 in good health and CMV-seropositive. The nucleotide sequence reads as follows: TGTGCCAGCAGCCACGGGGGAACTGGGGCCAACGTCCTGACTTTC. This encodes CASSHGGTGANVLTF.